The count of the clone carrying this TCR beta chain is one. Its antigen is unidentified. The germline V gene has CDR1 LNHDA and CDR2 SQIVND (reference sequence). Trimming removed 5 bases from V and 5 bases from J; junction bases left unmatched: 8. The CDR3 consists of 14 residues. The data are from a study of a mutant IDH1 vaccine in newly diagnosed glioma. As for the study in general: Averaging 40.4 years of age, treated patients were 62.5% male and about 38% female. Every participant had undergone radiotherapy, temozolomide, or both before, and most underwent both. Study-wide results and limits: Changes to the top peripheral T cell clonotypes appeared unrelated to pseudoprogression.

Time point in this sample: baseline, week 1 (first vaccination visit). Stated treatment: pre-vaccination baseline after standard-of-care therapy. Donors' newly diagnosed IDH1-mutant WHO grade 3 or 4 astrocytomas lacked nuclear ATRX. Clones were sequenced by immunoSEQ multiplex PCR, and TCRdb holds only the in-frame ones, with some missing. Of about 32,000 clones in the sample, roughly 80% are singletons; the top ten hold roughly 19%. The sample was PBMCs, taken from a glioma patient treated with radiotherapy, temozolomide or both. The chain combines TRBV19 with TRBJ2-7, with 8 bases that match TRBD2. The receptor's source is a man aged 25-40 years with glioma. Written as DNA, the CDR3 is TGTGCCAGTAGTGCCCCCGGGACTAGGAACGAGCAGTACTTC. It codes for CASSAPGTRNEQYF.